The clone carrying this T cell receptor (beta chain) was detected many times. The CDR3 runs to 12 residues. Germline V CDR1 and CDR2: DFQATT, SNEGSKA (reference sequence). V was clipped by 2 bases and J by 6 bases, with 10 bases between them. This entry comes from a study of T cells in Graves' hyperthyroidism and ophthalmopathy. There were TCR beta CDR3 regions amplified from RNA transcripts. In the first-round RT-PCR of the TCR CDR3, the HTBI primer set was used. From the multiplex PCR reads, TCRdb called clonotypes with MiXCR, one entry per CDR3 protein. The sample has about 640,000 distinct CDR3 sequences, 45% seen once.

The gene calls are TRBV20-1 and TRBJ1-2; tentative D call: TRBD1 (5 bases). Sequenced sample: peripheral blood or thyroid tissue (not recorded which). The TCR was taken from an adult man with Graves' disease, either hyperthyroidism or ophthalmopathy (not recorded which). CDR3 region: CSARQGRDGYTF. Here the CDR3 DNA reads TGCAGTGCTAGACAGGGAAGGGATGGCTACACCTTC.